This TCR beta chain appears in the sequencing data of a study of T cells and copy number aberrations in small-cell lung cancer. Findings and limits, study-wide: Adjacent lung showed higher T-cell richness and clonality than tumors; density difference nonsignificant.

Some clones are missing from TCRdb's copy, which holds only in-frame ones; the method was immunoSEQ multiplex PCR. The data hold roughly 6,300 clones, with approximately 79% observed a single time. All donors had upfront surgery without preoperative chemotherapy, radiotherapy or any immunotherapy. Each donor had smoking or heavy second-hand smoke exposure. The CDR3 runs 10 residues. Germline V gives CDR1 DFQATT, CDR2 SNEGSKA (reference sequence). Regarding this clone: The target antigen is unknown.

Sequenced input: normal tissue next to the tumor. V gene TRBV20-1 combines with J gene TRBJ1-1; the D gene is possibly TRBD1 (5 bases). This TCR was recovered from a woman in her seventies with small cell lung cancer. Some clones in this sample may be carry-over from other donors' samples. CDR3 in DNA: TGCAGGGGGCTGGGCACTGAAGCTTTCTTT. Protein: CRGLGTEAFF.